This T cell receptor (beta chain) was retrieved from a study of cytomegalovirus exposure and HLA in healthy donors. Trimming left V 5 bases short and J 2 bases short, with 13 bases between. Germline assignment: CDR1 SGHVS and CDR2 FNYEAQ. The CDR3 spans 14 residues. The donors were part of the validation cohort of fewer than 150 subjects. That cohort was separate from the first cohort, which comprised 500 to 700 subjects. Study-wide points: Some TCR beta chains (roughly 150 of them) were listed as cytomegalovirus-associated. CMV antigen specificity of a few CMV-associated chains was confirmed in vitro.

As regards this clone: Its antigen is undetermined.

Sequencing used immunoSEQ multiplex PCR; TCRdb keeps in-frame clones, though not all of them. The table has hundreds of thousands of clones, roughly 87% seen once. The chain combines TRBV7-6 with TRBJ2-7; D is possibly TRBD1 (5 bases). The origin of this receptor is a woman aged 18-30 years in good health and CMV-seropositive. The material sequenced was PBMCs. This CDR3 is CASSVADRTYEQYF. Here the CDR3 DNA reads TGTGCCAGCAGCGTTGCCGACAGAACCTACGAGCAGTACTTC. Combining the CDR3 with reference TRBV7-6 and TRBJ2-7 gives the whole variable domain GAGVSQSPRYKVTKRGQDVALRCDPISGHVSLYWYRQALGQGPEFLTYFNYEAQQDKSGLPNDRFSAERPEGSISTLTIQRTEQRDSAMYRCASSVADRTYEQYFGPGTRLTVT.